This T cell receptor beta chain was documented in a study of OX40 agonist ivuxolimab in advanced cancers. The germline V gene has CDR1 MDHEN and CDR2 SYDVKM. The CDR3 contains 10 residues. The V and J ends lost 10 bases and 7 bases respectively, with 9 bases between them. The repertoire was sequenced with immunoSEQ multiplex PCR; TCRdb's copy has only in-frame clones and lacks some. Here the sample spans fewer than 85,000 clones, 91% being singletons. The sequence derives from an adult with an advanced solid tumor such as melanoma, head and neck, liver or kidney cancer. This specimen consisted of CD4+ or CD8+ T cells sorted from blood, obtained in a trial of the OX40 agonist ivuxolimab. V and J are TRBV28 and TRBJ2-3; D is undetermined. In DNA, the CDR3 is TGTGCCACCCTAGACCATACGCAGTATTTT. Translated, it gives CATLDHTQYF.